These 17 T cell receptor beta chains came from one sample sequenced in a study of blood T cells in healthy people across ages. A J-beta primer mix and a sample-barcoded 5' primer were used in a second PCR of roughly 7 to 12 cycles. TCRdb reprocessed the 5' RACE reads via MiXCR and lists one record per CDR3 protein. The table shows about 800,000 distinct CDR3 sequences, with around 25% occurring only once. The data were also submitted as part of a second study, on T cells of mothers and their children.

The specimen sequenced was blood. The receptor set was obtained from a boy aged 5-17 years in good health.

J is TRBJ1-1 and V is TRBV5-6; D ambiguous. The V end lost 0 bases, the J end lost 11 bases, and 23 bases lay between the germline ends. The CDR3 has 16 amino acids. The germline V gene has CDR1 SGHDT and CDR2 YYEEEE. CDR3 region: CASSLVPGNPLTEAFF. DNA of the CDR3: TGTGCCAGCAGCTTGGTACCGGGGAACCCCCTAACGGAGGCTTTCTTT.

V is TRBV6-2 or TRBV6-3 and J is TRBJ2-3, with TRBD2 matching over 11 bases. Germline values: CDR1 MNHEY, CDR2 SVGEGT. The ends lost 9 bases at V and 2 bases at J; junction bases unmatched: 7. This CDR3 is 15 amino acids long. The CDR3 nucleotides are TGTGCCAGTAAAATAGCGGGAGGGGTCACAGATACGCAGTATTTT. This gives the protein CASKIAGGVTDTQYF.

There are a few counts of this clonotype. The CDR3 protein is CASSPWTSGGADTQYF. The DNA for the CDR3 is TGTGCCAGCAGTCCGTGGACTAGCGGGGGGGCAGATACGCAGTATTTT. This rearrangement joins TRBV12-3 or TRBV12-4 to TRBJ2-3, with 15 bases lining up with TRBD2. Trimming cost V 5 bases and J 4 bases; bases outside gene matches: 4. This CDR3 region has 16 residues.

CDR3 coding DNA: TGTGCCAGCAGTTTATGGGGTGAGGGAATGGGTTCACCCCTCCACTTT. This codes for CASSLWGEGMGSPLHF. The chain uses TRBV28 and TRBJ1-6, with D uncertain. The CDR3 is made up of 16 amino acids. The germline V and J ends were trimmed by 0 bases and 9 bases, with 15 bases remaining between them. Germline CDR1 MDHEN, CDR2 SYDVKM.

CDR3 bases: TGTGCCAGCAGTGCTGGTACAGGGGGCGGGTTGAACACCATATATTTT. Its translation is CASSAGTGGGLNTIYF. The chain joins TRBV28 to TRBJ1-3; 9 nucleotides agree with TRBD1. V shed 5 bases and J 7 bases; nucleotides not matched to a gene: 12. The CDR3 is 16 residues long. Germline V gene data show CDR1 as MDHEN and CDR2 as SYDVKM.

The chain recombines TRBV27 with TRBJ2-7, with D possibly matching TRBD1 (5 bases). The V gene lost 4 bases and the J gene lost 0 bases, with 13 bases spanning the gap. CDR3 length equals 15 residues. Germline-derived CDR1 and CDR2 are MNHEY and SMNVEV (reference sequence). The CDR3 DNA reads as TGTGCCAGCAGTTCAAAACTGCAGGGCTCCTACGAGCAGTACTTC. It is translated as CASSSKLQGSYEQYF.

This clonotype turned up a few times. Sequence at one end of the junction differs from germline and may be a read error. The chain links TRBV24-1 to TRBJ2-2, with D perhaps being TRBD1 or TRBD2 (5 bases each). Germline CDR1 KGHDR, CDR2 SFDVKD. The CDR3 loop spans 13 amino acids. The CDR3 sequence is CATGDSNTGELFF. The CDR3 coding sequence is TGTGCCACCGGCGACAGTAACACCGGGGAACTGTTTTTT.

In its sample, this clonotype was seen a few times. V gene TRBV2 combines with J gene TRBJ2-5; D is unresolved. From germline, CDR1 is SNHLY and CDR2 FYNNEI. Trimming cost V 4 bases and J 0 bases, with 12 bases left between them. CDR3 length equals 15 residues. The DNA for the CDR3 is TGTGCCAGCAGTGGGCCCTCAGTCAACCAAGAGACCCAGTACTTC. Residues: CASSGPSVNQETQYF.

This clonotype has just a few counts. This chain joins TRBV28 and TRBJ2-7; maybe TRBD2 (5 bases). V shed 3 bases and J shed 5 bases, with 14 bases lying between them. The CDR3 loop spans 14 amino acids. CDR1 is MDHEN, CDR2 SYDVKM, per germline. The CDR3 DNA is TGTGCCAGCAGTTTTAGAGGGAGCAGGAACGAGCAGTACTTC. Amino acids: CASSFRGSRNEQYF.

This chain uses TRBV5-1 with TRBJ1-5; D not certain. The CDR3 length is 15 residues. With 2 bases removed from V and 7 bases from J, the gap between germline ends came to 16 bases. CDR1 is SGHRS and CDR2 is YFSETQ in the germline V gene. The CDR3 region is CASSLVPLWIQPQHF. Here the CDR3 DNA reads TGCGCCAGCAGCTTAGTACCCTTGTGGATCCAGCCCCAGCATTTT.

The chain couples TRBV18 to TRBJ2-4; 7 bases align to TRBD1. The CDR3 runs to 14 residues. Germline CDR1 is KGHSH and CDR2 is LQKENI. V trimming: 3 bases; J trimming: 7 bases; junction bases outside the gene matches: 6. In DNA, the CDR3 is TGTGCCAGCTCACCTCAGGGGGTTATGAACATTCAGTACTTC. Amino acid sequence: CASSPQGVMNIQYF.

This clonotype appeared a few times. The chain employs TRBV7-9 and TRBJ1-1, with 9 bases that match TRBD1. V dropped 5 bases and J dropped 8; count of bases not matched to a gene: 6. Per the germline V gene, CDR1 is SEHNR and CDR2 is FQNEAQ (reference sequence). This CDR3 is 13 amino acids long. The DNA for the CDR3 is TGTGCCAGCAGCCCCTCCGGGACAGGGGAAGCTTTCTTT. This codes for CASSPSGTGEAFF.

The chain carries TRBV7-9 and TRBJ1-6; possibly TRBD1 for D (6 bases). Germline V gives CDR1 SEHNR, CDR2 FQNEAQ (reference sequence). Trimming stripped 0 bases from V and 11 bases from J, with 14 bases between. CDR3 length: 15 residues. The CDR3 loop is CASSLAGALLAPLHF. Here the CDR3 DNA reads TGTGCCAGCAGCTTAGCGGGGGCCCTACTCGCACCCCTCCACTTT.

DNA of the CDR3: TGTGCCAGCAGCTTATGGGGGGCTAGCGGGACCTCCTACGAGCAGTACTTC. As protein: CASSLWGASGTSYEQYF. The chain has TRBV7-8 and TRBJ2-1, with 9 positions matching TRBD2. Judging by the DNA end, TRBJ2-7 fits better; the J call may be wrong. Germline CDR1 reads SGHVS; CDR2 reads FQNEAQ. The CDR3 extends over 17 amino acids.

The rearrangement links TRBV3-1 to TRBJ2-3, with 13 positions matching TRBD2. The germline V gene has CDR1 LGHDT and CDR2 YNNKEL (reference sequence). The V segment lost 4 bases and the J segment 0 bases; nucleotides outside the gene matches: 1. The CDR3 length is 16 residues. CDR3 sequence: CASSRTSGGSTDTQYF. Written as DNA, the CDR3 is TGTGCCAGCAGCCGGACTAGCGGGGGTAGCACAGATACGCAGTATTTT.

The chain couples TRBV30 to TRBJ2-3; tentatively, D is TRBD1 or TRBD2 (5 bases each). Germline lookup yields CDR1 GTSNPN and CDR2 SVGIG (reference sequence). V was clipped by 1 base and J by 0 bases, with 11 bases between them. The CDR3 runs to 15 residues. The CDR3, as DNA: TGTGCCTGGAGTGCTGGGGGTTCCAGCACAGATACGCAGTATTTT. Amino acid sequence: CAWSAGGSSTDTQYF.

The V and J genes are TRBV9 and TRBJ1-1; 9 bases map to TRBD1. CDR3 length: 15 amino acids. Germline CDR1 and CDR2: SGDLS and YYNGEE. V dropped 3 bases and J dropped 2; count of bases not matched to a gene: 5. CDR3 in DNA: TGTGCCAGCAGCGGAAGACAGGGGGTAAACACTGAAGCTTTCTTT. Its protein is CASSGRQGVNTEAFF.